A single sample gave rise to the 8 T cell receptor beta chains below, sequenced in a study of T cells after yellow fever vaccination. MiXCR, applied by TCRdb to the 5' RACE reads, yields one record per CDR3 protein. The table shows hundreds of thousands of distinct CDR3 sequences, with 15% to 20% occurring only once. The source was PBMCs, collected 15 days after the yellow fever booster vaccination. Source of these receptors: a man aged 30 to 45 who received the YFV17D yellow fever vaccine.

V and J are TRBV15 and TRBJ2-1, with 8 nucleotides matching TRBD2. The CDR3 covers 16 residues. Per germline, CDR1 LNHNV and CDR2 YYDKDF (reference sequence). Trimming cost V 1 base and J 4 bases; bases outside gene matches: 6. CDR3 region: CATSRGVAGTYNEQFF. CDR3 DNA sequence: TGTGCCACCAGCAGAGGGGTAGCGGGAACGTACAATGAGCAGTTCTTC. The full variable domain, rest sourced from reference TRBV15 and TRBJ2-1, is DAMVIQNPRYQVTQFGKPVTLSCSQTLNHNVMYWYQQKSSQAPKLLFHYYDKDFNNEADTPDNFQSRRPNTSFCFLDIRSPGLGDTAMYLCATSRGVAGTYNEQFFGPGTRLTVL.

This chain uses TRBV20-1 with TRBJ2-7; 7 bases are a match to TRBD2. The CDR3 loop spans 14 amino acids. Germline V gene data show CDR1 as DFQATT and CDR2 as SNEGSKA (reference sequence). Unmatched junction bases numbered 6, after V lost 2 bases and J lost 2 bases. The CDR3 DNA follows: TGCAGTGCTAGAAATCCTAGCGGACCCTACGAGCAGTACTTC. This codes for CSARNPSGPYEQYF.

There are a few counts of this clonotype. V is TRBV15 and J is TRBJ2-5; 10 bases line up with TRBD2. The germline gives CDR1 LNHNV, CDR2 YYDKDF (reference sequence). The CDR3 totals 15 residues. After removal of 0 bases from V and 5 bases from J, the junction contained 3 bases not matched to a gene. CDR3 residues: CATSRELAGRETQYF. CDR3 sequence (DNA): TGTGCCACCAGCAGAGAACTAGCGGGAAGGGAGACCCAGTACTTC.

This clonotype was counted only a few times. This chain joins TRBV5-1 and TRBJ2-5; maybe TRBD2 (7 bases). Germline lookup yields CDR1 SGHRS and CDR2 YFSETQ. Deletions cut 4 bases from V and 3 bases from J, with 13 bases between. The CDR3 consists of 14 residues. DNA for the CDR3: TGCGCCAGCAGCAAAACAGGGACTAAAGAGACCCAGTACTTC. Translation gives CASSKTGTKETQYF.

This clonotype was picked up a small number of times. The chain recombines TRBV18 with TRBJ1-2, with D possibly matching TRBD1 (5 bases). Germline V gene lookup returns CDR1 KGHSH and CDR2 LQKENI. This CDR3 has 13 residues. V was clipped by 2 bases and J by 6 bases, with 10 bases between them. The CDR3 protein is CASSPISRDGYTF. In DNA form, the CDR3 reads TGTGCCAGCTCACCAATTTCCAGGGATGGCTACACCTTC. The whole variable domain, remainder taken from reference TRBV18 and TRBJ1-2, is NAGVMQNPRHLVRRRGQEARLRCSPMKGHSHVYWYRQLPEEGLKFMVYLQKENIIDESGMPKERFSAEFPKEGPSILRIQQVVRGDSAAYFCASSPISRDGYTFGSGTRLTVV.

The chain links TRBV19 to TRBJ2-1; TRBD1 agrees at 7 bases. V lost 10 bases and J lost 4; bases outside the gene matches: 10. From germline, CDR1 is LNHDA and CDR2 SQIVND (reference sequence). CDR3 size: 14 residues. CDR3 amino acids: CATQTRQGYNEQFF. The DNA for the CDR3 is TGTGCCACTCAAACGAGACAGGGATACAATGAGCAGTTCTTC.

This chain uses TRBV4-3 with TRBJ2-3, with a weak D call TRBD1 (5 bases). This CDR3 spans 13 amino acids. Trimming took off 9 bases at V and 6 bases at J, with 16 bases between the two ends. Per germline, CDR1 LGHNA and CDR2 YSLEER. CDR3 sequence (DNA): TGCGCCAGTTCCAGGGAACCAGGGGATACGCAGTATTTT. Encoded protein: CASSREPGDTQYF.

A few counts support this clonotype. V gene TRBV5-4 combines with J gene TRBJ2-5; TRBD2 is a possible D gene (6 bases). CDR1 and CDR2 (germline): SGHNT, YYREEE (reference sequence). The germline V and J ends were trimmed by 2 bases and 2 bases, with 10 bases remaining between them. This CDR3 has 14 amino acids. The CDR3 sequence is CASSFSGTQETQYF. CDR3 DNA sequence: TGTGCCAGCAGCTTCTCCGGGACTCAAGAGACCCAGTACTTC.